The clone carrying this T cell receptor beta chain was picked up many times. The antigen is not known. This sample is part of a study of blood T cells in healthy people across ages. Broader study findings: In older individuals, TCR beta diversity per million T cells was lower, falling roughly linearly with age. Without sorted subsets, naive and antigen-experienced compartments could not be conclusively compared.

The authors ran a second PCR of roughly 7 to 11 cycles using a sample-barcoded 5' primer and a J-beta primer mix. TCRdb independently ran MiXCR on the 5' RACE reads; one entry per CDR3 protein. This table has 550,000 to 750,000 distinct CDR3 sequences, over 20% appearing once. Donation came from healthy Caucasian individuals in Russia who were aged about 6 to 90. Per sample, extraction of total RNA gave at least 5.5 micrograms in every case. The source of this sequence is a man between 65 and 80 years old in good health. Sequencing input: blood.

The CDR3, as DNA: TGCGCCAGCAGCTTGGATACCGAGCAGTACTTC. Its translation is CASSLDTEQYF. The rearrangement joins TRBV5-1 to TRBJ2-7; D remains ambiguous. The germline V gene has CDR1 SGHRS and CDR2 YFSETQ. The CDR3 length is 11 residues. Trimming took 0 bases from V and 6 from J, leaving 4 bases between them.